The clone carrying this T cell receptor beta chain was found many times. Its target is not known. These data are taken from a study of T cell repertoires in cytomegalovirus infection. Whole-study context: Carrying CMV and the relevant HLA type showed in public TCR beta signatures. The study, taken as a whole, reports: Ex vivo, HLA-C-restricted CMV-specific TCR beta clonotypes prevailed over the rest of the response. Cumulative public TCR beta family frequency identified carriers of CMV plus the relevant HLA.

TCRdb analysed the reads with MiXCR anew, one entry per CDR3 protein. The sample yields 200,000 to 300,000 distinct CDR3 sequences, approximately 9.2% seen once. This CDR3 contains 14 residues. Between the trimmed V and J ends, which lost 6 bases and 1 base, there was a span of 12 bases. The genes are TRBV12-3 or TRBV12-4 and TRBJ1-2; unclear D gene. Input material: PBMCs. The TCR comes from a human donor in good health (CMV status not recorded). Some clones in this sample may be carry-over from other donors' samples. DNA for the CDR3: TGTGCCAGCAGACCGACAAACCTTAACTATGGCTACACCTTC. Protein product: CASRPTNLNYGYTF.